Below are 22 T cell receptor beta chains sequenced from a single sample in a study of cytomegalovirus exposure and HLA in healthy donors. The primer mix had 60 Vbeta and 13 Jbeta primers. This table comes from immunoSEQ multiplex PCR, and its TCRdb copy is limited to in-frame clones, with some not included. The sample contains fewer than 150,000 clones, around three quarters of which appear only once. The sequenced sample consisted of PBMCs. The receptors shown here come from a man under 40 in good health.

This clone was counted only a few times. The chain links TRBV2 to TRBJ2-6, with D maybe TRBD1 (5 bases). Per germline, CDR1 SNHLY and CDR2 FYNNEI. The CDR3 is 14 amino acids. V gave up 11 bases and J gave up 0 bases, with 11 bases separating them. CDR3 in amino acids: CAGARLSGANVLTF. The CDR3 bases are TGTGCCGGGGCCAGGCTCTCTGGGGCCAACGTCCTGACTTTC.

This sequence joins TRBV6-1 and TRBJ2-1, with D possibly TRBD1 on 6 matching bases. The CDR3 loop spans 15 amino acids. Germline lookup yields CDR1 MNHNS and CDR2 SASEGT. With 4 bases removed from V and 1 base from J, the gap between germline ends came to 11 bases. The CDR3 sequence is CASSVEGESYNEQFF. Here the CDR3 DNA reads TGTGCCAGCAGTGTCGAGGGGGAATCCTACAATGAGCAGTTCTTC.

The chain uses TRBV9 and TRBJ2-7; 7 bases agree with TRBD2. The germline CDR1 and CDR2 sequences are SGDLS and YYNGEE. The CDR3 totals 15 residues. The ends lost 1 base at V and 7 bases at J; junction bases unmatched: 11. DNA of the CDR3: TGTGCCAGCAGCGTATTTGGGGAGGGCCCTCGTGAGCAGTACTTC. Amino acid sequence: CASSVFGEGPREQYF.

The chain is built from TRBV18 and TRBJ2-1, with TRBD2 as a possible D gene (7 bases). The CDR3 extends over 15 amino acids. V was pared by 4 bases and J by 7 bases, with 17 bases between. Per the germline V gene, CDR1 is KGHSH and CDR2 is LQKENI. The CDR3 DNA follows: TGTGCCAGCTCACAAGCCTCCAGGGGAGGGAATGAGCAGTTCTTC. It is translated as CASSQASRGGNEQFF.

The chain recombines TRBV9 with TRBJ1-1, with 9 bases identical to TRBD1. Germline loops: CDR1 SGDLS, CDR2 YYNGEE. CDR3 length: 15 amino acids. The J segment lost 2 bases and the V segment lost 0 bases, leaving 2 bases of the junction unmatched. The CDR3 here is CASSVGDRVNTEAFF. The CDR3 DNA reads TGTGCCAGCAGCGTAGGGGACAGGGTTAACACTGAAGCTTTCTTT.

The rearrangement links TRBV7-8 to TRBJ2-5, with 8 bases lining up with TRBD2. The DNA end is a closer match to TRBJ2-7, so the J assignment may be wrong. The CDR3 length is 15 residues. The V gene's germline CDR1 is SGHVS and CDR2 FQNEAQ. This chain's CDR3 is CASSTRGGATYEQYF. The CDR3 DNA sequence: TGTGCCAGCAGCACCCGGGGGGGGGCGACCTACGAGCAGTACTTC.

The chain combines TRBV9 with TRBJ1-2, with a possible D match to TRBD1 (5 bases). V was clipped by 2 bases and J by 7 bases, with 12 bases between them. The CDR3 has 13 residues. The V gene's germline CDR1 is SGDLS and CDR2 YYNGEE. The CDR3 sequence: CASSVQGLSGYTF. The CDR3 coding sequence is TGTGCCAGCAGCGTTCAGGGCTTGAGTGGCTACACCTTC.

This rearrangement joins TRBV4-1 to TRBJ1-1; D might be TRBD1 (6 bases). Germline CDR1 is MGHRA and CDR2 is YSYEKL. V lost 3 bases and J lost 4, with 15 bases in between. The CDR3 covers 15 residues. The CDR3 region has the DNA TGCGCCAGCAGCCAGACCCCGGGACACTCCACTGAAGCTTTCTTT. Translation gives CASSQTPGHSTEAFF.

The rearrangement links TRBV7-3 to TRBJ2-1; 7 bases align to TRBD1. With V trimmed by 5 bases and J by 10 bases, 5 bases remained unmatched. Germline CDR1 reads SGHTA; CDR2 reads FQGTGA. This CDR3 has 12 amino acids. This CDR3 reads CASSPQGHEQFF. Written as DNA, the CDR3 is TGTGCCAGCAGCCCACAGGGGCACGAGCAGTTCTTC.

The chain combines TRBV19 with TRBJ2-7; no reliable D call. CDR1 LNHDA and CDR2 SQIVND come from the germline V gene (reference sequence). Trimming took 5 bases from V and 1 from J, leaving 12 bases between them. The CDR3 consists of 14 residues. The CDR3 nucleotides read TGTGCCAGTAGTCCTAGACGGATTTCCTACGAGCAGTACTTC. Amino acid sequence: CASSPRRISYEQYF.

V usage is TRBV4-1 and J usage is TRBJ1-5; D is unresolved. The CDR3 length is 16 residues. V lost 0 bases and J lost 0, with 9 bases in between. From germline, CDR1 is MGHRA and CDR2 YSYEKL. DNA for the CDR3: TGCGCCAGCAGCCAAGATTGGCTTAATAGCAATCAGCCCCAGCATTTT. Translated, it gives CASSQDWLNSNQPQHF.

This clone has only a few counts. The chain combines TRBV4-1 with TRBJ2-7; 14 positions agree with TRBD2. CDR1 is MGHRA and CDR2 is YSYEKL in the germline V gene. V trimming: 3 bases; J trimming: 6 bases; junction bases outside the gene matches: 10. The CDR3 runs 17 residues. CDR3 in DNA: TGCGCCAGCAGCCAGGTCTATCGGACTAGCGGGGGGCCCGAGCAGTACTTC. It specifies CASSQVYRTSGGPEQYF.

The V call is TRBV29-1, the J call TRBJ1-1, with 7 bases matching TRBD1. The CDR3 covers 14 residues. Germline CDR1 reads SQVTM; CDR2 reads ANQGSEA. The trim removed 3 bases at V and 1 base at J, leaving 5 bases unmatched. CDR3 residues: CSVERQGGNTEAFF. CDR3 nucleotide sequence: TGCAGCGTTGAGAGACAGGGTGGGAACACTGAAGCTTTCTTT.

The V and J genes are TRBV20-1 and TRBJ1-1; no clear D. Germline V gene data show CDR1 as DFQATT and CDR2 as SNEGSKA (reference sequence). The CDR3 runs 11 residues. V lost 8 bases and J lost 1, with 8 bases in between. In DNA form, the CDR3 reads TGCAGTCTAGCCCCGAACACTGAAGCTTTCTTT. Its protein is CSLAPNTEAFF.

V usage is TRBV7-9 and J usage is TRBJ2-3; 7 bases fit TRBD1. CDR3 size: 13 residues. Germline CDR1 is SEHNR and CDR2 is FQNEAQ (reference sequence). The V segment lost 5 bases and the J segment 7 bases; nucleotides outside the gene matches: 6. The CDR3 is CASSPGGHNTQYF. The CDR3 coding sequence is TGTGCCAGCAGCCCAGGGGGACACAATACGCAGTATTTT.

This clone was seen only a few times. Here the CDR3 reads CASSQGVAGKAETQYF. CDR3 bases: TGTGCCAGCAGCCAGGGAGTAGCGGGAAAGGCAGAGACCCAGTACTTC. The chain uses TRBV14 and TRBJ2-5; 8 bases agree with TRBD2. V trimming: 3 bases; J trimming: 4 bases; junction bases outside the gene matches: 10. The germline CDR1 and CDR2 sequences are SGHDN and FVKESK. The CDR3 is 16 residues long.

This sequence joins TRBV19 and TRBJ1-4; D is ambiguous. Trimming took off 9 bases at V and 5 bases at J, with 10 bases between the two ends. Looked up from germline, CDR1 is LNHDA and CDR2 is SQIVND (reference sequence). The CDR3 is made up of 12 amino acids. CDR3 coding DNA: TGTGCCAGCGACGGGATAAATGAAAAACTGTTTTTT. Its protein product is CASDGINEKLFF.

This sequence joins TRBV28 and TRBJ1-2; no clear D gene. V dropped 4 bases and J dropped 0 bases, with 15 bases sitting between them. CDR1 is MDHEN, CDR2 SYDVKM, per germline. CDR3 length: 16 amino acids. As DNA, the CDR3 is TGTGCCAGCAGTTCCGCCCCCTCGCCTACTAACTATGGCTACACCTTC. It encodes CASSSAPSPTNYGYTF.

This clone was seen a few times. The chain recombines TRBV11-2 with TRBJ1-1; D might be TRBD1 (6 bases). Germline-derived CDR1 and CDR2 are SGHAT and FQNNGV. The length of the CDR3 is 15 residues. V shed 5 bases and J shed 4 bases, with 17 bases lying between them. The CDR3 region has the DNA TGTGCCAGCAGCCCCCGCCTGACAGGACTCACTGAAGCTTTCTTT. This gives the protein CASSPRLTGLTEAFF.

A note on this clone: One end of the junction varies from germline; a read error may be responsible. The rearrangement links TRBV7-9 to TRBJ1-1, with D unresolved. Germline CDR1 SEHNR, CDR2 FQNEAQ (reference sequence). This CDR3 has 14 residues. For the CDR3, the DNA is TGTTCCAGCAGCTCCACACCGATGAACACTGAAGCTTTCTTT. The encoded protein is CSSSSTPMNTEAFF.

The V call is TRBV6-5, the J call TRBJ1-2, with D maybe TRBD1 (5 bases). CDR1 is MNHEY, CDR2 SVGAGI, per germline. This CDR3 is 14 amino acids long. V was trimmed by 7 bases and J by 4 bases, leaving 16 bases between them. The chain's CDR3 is CASKRGEGVYGYTF. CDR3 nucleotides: TGTGCCAGCAAACGAGGGGAGGGAGTCTATGGCTACACCTTC.

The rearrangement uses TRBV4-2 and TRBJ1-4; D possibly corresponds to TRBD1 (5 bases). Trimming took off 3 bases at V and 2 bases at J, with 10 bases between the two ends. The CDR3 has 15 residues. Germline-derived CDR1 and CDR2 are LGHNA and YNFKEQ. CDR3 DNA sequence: TGTGCCAGCAGCCAGCGCCAGGGCACTAATGAAAAACTGTTTTTT. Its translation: CASSQRQGTNEKLFF.